This TCR beta chain derives from a study of CXCR3-negative and CXCR3-positive naive CD8 T cells. About the research overall: Libraries each contributed about 1.5 +/- 0.3 million TRB reads, for about 135 million in total.

Points on this clonotype: Its antigen is as yet unknown.

The method, 5' RACE with UMI labels, was used to prepare the TRB cDNA libraries. TCRdb reprocessed the 5' RACE reads and reports one entry per CDR3 protein, with no DNA. This table holds about 98,000 distinct CDR3 sequences. Study results and limitations: Both of the naive subsets showed about the same high diversity, but memory CD8+ cells had much less. TCR strength was inferred from TRB CDR3 properties, while surface CD5 was comparable between naive subsets. Greater hydrophobicity was found in TRB CDR3s of CXCR3-positive naive cells than of CXCR3-negative naive cells.

Germline V gene sequence: CDR1 SGHTA, CDR2 FQGNSA. CDR3 length: 15 amino acids. The naive CD8+ gate required CD45RO-CCR7+CD27+CD95- phenotype. The sample was naive CXCR3+ CD8+ T cells from blood. As for subset: CD45RO-CCR7+CD27+CD95- naive CD8+ T cells expressing CXCR3 (TNR3+). The sequence was obtained from a human donor in good health. Some clones in this sample may be carry-over from other donors' samples. This chain links TRBV7-2 with TRBJ2-7; the TCRdb D gene call, TRBD1, has no DNA to confirm it. The CDR3 region is CASSQGTGGWYEQYF.